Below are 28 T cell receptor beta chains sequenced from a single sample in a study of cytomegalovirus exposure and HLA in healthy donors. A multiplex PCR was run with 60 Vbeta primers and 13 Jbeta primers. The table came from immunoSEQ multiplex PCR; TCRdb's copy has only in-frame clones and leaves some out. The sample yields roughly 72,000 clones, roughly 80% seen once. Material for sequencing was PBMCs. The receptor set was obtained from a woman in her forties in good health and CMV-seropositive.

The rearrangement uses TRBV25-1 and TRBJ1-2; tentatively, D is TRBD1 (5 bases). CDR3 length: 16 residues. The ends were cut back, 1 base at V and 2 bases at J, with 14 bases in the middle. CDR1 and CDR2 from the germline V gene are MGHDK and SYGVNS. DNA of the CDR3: TGTGCCAGCAGTGAATTAGCGGGGGGAGGAAACTATGGCTACACCTTC. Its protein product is CASSELAGGGNYGYTF.

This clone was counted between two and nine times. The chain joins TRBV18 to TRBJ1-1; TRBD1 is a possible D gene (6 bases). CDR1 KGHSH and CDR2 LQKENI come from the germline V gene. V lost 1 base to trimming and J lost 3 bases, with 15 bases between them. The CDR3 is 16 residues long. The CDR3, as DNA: TGTGCCAGCTCACCACTCTCGGGGGGCCAGGACACTGAAGCTTTCTTT. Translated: CASSPLSGGQDTEAFF.

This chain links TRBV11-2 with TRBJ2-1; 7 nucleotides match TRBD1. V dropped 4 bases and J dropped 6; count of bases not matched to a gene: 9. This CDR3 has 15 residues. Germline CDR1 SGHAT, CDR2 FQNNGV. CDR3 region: CASSSHRGPGNEQFF. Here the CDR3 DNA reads TGTGCCAGCAGCTCCCACAGGGGTCCGGGCAATGAGCAGTTCTTC.

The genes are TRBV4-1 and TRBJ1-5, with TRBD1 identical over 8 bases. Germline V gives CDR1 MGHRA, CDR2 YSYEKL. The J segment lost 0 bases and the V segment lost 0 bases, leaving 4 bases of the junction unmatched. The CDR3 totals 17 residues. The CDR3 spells CASSQDQGAPSNQPQHF. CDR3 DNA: TGCGCCAGCAGCCAAGATCAGGGGGCCCCTAGCAATCAGCCCCAGCATTTT.

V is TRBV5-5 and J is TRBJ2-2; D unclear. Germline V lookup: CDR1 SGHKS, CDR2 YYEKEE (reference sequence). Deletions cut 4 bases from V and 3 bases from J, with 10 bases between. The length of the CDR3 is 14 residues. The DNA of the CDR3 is TGTGCCAGCAGCCAGAGGAGCGACACCGGGGAGCTGTTTTTT. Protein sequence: CASSQRSDTGELFF.

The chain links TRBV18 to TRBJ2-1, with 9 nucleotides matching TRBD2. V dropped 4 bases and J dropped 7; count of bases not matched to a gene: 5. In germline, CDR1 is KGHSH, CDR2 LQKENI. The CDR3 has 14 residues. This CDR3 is CASSRAGGTNEQFF. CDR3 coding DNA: TGTGCCAGCTCACGAGCGGGAGGCACTAATGAGCAGTTCTTC.

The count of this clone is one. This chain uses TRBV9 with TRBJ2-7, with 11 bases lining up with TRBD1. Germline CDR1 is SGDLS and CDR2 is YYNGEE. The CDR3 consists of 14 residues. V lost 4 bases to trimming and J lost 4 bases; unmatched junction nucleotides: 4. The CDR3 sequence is CASSTGQGAYEQYF. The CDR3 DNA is TGTGCCAGCAGCACTGGACAGGGGGCTTACGAGCAGTACTTC.

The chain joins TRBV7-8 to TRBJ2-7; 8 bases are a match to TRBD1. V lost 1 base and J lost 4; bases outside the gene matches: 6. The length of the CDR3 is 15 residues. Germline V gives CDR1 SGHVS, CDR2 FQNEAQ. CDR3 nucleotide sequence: TGTGCCAGCAGCTTAGAAGGACAGGGACCTTACGAGCAGTACTTC. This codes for CASSLEGQGPYEQYF.

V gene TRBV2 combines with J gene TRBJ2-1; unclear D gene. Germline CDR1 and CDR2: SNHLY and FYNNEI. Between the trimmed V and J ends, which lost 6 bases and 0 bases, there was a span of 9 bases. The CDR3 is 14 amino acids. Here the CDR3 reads CASRATGSYNEQFF. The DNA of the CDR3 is TGTGCCAGCAGAGCTACGGGCTCCTACAATGAGCAGTTCTTC.

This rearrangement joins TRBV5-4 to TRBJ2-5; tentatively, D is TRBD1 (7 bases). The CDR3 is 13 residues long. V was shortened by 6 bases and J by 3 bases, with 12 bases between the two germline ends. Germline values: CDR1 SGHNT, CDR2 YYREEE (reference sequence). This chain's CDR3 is CASNRGTEETQYF. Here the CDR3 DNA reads TGTGCCAGCAACCGGGGGACAGAAGAGACCCAGTACTTC.

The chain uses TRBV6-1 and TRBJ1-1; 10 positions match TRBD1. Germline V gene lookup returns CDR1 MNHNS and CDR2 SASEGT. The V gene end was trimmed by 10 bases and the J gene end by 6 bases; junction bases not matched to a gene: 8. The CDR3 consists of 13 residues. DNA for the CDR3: TGTGCCATTGACAGGGGGCGCAGGGCTGAAGCTTTCTTT. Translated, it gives CAIDRGRRAEAFF.

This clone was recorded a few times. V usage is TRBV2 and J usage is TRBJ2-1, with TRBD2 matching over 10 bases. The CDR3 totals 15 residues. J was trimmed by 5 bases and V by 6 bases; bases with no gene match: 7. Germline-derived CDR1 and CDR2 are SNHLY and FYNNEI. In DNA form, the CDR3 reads TGTGCCAGCAGAGTTGAACTAGCGGGGAACAATGAGCAGTTCTTC. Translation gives CASRVELAGNNEQFF.

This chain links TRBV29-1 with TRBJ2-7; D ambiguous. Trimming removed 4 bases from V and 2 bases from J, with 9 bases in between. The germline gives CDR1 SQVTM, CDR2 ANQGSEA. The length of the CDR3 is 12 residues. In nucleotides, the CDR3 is TGCAGCGTTGTTTCTACCGCCTACGAGCAGTACTTC. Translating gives CSVVSTAYEQYF.

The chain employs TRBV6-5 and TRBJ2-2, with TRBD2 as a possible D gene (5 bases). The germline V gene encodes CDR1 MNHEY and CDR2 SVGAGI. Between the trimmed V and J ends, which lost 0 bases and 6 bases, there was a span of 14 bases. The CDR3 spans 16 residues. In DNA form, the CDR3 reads TGTGCCAGCAGTTACTCGATCCTAGCTGGGTCCGGGGAGCTGTTTTTT. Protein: CASSYSILAGSGELFF.

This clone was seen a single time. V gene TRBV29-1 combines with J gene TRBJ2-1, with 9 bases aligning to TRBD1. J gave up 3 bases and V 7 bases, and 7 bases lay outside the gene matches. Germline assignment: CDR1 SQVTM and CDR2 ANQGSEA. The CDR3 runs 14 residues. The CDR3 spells CSGRTGAGYNEQFF. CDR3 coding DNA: TGCAGCGGACGGACAGGGGCGGGCTACAATGAGCAGTTCTTC.

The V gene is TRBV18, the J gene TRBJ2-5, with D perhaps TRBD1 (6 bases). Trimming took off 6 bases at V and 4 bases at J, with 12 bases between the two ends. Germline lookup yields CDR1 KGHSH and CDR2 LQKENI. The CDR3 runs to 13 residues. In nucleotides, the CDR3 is TGTGCCAGCTCCTTCACCAGGGGAGAGACCCAGTACTTC. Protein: CASSFTRGETQYF.

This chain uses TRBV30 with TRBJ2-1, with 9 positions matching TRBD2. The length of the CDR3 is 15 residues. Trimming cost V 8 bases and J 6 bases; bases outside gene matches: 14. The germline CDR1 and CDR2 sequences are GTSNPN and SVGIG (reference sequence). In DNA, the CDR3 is TGTGCCCTCTGTCCGGGTAGCGGGAGATGCAATGAGCAGTTCTTC. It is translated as CALCPGSGRCNEQFF.

This CDR3 reads CASSKTAGSNTEAFF. In DNA, the CDR3 is TGTGCCAGCAGCAAGACCGCCGGGAGCAACACTGAAGCTTTCTTT. The chain has TRBV7-3 and TRBJ1-1, with unresolved D. CDR3 length: 15 residues. Germline values: CDR1 SGHTA, CDR2 FQGTGA. Deletions cut 5 bases from V and 2 bases from J, with 15 bases between.

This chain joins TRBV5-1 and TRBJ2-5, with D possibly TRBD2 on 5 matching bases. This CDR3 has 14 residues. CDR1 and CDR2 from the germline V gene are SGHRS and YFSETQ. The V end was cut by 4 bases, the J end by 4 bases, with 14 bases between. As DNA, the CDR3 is TGCGCCAGCAGCCCCTGGGAGCACAGAGAGACCCAGTACTTC. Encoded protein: CASSPWEHRETQYF.

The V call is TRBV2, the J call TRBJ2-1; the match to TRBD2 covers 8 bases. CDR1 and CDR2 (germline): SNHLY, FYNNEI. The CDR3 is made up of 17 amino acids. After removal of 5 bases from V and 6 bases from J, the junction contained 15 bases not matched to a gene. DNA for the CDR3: TGTGCCAGCAGTAAAAGACCGCCCCGCGGGGGGTCCAATGAGCAGTTCTTC. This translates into CASSKRPPRGGSNEQFF.

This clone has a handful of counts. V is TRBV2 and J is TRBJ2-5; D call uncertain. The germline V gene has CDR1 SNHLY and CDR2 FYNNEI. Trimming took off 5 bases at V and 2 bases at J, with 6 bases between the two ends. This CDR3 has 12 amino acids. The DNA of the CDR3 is TGTGCCAGCAGTCTACAGCAAGAGACCCAGTACTTC. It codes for CASSLQQETQYF.

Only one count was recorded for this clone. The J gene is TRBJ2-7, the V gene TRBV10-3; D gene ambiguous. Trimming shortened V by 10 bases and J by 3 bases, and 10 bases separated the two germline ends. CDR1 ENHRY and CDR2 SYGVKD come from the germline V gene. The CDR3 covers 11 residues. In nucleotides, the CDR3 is TGTGCCACCACTGCTGGCTACGAGCAGTACTTC. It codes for CATTAGYEQYF.

The chain's CDR3 is CASSPPTEPLDEQFF. CDR3 sequence (DNA): TGTGCCAGCTCACCACCAACAGAGCCTTTGGATGAGCAGTTCTTC. V is TRBV18 and J is TRBJ2-1, with D hard to call. Trimming left V 0 bases short and J 8 bases short, with 14 bases between. This CDR3 spans 15 amino acids. The germline V gene encodes CDR1 KGHSH and CDR2 LQKENI.

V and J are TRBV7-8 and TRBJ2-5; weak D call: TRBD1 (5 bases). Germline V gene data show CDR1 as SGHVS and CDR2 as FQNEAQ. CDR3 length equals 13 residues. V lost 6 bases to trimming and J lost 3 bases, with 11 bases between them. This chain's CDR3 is CASSFDSKETQYF. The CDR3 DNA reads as TGTGCCAGCAGTTTTGACAGCAAAGAGACCCAGTACTTC.

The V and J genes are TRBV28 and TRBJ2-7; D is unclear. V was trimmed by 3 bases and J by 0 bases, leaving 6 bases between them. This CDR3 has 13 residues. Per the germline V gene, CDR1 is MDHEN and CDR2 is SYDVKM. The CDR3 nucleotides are TGTGCCAGCAGTTTTCCGAGCTCCTACGAGCAGTACTTC. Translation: CASSFPSSYEQYF.

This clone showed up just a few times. Written as DNA, the CDR3 is TGTGCCAGCAGTGAGGGGAGAAGACCGAACACTGAAGCTTTCTTT. Its protein product is CASSEGRRPNTEAFF. The chain has TRBV6-1 and TRBJ1-1; D gene ambiguous. The CDR3 length is 15 residues. The germline V gene has CDR1 MNHNS and CDR2 SASEGT. V shed 3 bases and J shed 1 base, with 12 bases lying between them.

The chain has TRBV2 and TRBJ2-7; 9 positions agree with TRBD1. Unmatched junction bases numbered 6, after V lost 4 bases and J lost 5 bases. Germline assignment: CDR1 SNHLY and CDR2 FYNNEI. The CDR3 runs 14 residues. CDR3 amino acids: CASSAGGQGNEQYF. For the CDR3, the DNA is TGTGCCAGCAGTGCAGGGGGACAGGGTAACGAGCAGTACTTC.

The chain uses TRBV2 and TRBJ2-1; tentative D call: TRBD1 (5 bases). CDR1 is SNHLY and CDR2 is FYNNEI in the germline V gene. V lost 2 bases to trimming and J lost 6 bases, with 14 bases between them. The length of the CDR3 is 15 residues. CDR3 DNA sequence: TGTGCCAGCAGTGAACAGGGTGTACCGACCAATGAGCAGTTCTTC. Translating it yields CASSEQGVPTNEQFF.